This entry lists 20 T cell receptor beta chains sequenced from one sample in a study of CD8+CD57+ T cells in acquired aplastic anemia. An expansion of CD8+CD57+ cells by flow cytometry had been shown in patients chosen for sequencing. Genomic DNA constituted the template upon which TCR beta VDJ and CDR3 profiling was performed. TCRdb called the reads again in MiXCR, with one record for every CDR3 protein. The sample lists about 150,000 distinct CDR3 sequences; about 48% were seen once. Sequencing was performed on sorted CD4+, CD8+, or CD8+CD57+ T cells (not recorded which) from PBMCs. All receptors come from a human donor with aplastic anemia.

This clonotype showed up many times. V and J are TRBV2 and TRBJ2-7; D gene unclear. The V gene lost 1 base and the J gene lost 0 bases, with 10 bases spanning the gap. The CDR3 is 15 residues long. Germline CDR1 reads SNHLY; CDR2 reads FYNNEI. The DNA for the CDR3 is TGTGCCAGCAGTGAAGTTCCAGGCAGCTCCTACGAGCAGTACTTC. Its protein is CASSEVPGSSYEQYF.

In its sample, this clonotype was seen many times. The chain uses TRBV29-1 and TRBJ1-2, with 8 bases fitting TRBD1. J was trimmed by 4 bases and V by 6 bases; bases with no gene match: 4. Germline CDR1 and CDR2: SQVTM and ANQGSEA. The CDR3 runs to 12 residues. The CDR3 sequence is CSVTGESYGYTF. The CDR3 nucleotides are TGCAGCGTGACAGGGGAGAGCTATGGCTACACCTTC.

The chain has TRBV2 and TRBJ2-5; D possibly corresponds to TRBD2 (7 bases). V was cut by 4 bases and J by 7 bases, with 16 bases left in between. The CDR3 sequence is 14 residues long. In germline, CDR1 is SNHLY, CDR2 FYNNEI. The CDR3 here is CASSGGGSQGTQYF. CDR3 sequence (DNA): TGTGCCAGCAGTGGGGGGGGCTCCCAGGGGACCCAGTACTTC.

This chain joins TRBV7-8 and TRBJ1-2; possible D gene TRBD1, 5 bases. The V end was cut by 1 base, the J end by 8 bases, with 17 bases between. The CDR3 runs 15 residues. Germline-derived CDR1 and CDR2 are SGHVS and FQNEAQ. CDR3 DNA sequence: TGTGCCAGCAGCTTAGAAGGGGTTCAGGGCGAAGGCTACACCTTC. Translating gives CASSLEGVQGEGYTF.

This chain joins TRBV29-1 and TRBJ2-3; D tentatively reads TRBD1 or TRBD2 (6 bases each). This CDR3 comprises 19 residues. Germline CDR1 reads SQVTM; CDR2 reads ANQGSEA. Trimming removed 6 bases at V and 4 bases at J, with 32 bases between. CDR3 bases: TGCAGCGTCCTAGTGGGGCAGACTAGGGGGAACCGTCTAGCAGATACGCAGTATTTT. This translates into CSVLVGQTRGNRLADTQYF.

The rearrangement uses TRBV2 and TRBJ1-2, with D uncertain. Between the trimmed V and J ends, which lost 2 bases and 8 bases, there was a span of 9 bases. From germline, CDR1 is SNHLY and CDR2 FYNNEI. The CDR3 is 12 residues long. The CDR3 sequence is CASSELRTGYTF. The CDR3 coding sequence is TGTGCCAGCAGTGAATTACGGACCGGCTACACCTTC.

Many counts were recorded for this clonotype. This chain connects TRBV5-1 to TRBJ1-2; D gene uncertain. The V end lost 4 bases, the J end lost 5 bases, and 18 bases lay between the germline ends. This CDR3 comprises 15 residues. Germline CDR1 SGHRS, CDR2 YFSETQ. CDR3 residues: CASSQKDSTGYGYTF. DNA of the CDR3: TGCGCCAGCAGCCAAAAGGACTCTACGGGTTATGGCTACACCTTC.

This clonotype was seen at least ten times. V and J are TRBV20-1 and TRBJ2-5, with 8 bases fitting TRBD2. Germline V gene lookup returns CDR1 DFQATT and CDR2 SNEGSKA (reference sequence). V lost 6 bases to trimming and J lost 5 bases; unmatched junction nucleotides: 11. This CDR3 region has 14 residues. DNA for the CDR3: TGCAGTGCATCCGGTGGCGGGGGGATGGAGACCCAGTACTTC. The encoded protein is CSASGGGGMETQYF.

This clonotype was counted at least ten times. The gene calls are TRBV20-1 and TRBJ1-2; D call uncertain. Trimming pared 0 bases from V and 0 bases from J, leaving 17 bases between. Germline values: CDR1 DFQATT, CDR2 SNEGSKA (reference sequence). The CDR3 is 17 amino acids. This CDR3 reads CSARDSGPTYSNYGYTF. The CDR3 coding sequence is TGCAGTGCTAGAGACAGTGGGCCTACCTACTCTAACTATGGCTACACCTTC.

This clonotype came up many times. The V gene is TRBV14, the J gene TRBJ2-1, with 12 nucleotides matching TRBD2. Trimming took 1 base from V and 5 from J; bases not matched to a gene: 6. This CDR3 comprises 17 residues. The V gene's germline CDR1 is SGHDN and CDR2 FVKESK. The CDR3 sequence is CASSQALAGGHNNEQFF. The CDR3 DNA follows: TGTGCCAGCAGCCAAGCGCTAGCGGGGGGGCATAACAATGAGCAGTTCTTC.

This chain joins TRBV29-1 and TRBJ2-7, with D maybe TRBD2 (5 bases). V gave up 6 bases and J gave up 7 bases, with 13 bases separating them. This CDR3 contains 11 residues. From germline, CDR1 is SQVTM and CDR2 ANQGSEA. The CDR3 DNA reads TGCAGCGTCGGGATCTCGGGGGAGCAGTACTTC. Protein: CSVGISGEQYF.

As to this clonotype: A much larger clonotype is one base distant, so this may be a read error. The genes are TRBV4-1 and TRBJ1-2; D is perhaps TRBD1 (5 bases). This CDR3 has 17 amino acids. CDR1 and CDR2 (germline): MGHRA, YSYEKL. V lost 4 bases and J 2 bases, leaving 20 bases between the germline ends. CDR3 bases: TGCGCCAGCAGCCCCCTCGGGGACGGGCCGCCCAACTATGGCTACACCTTC. It is translated as CASSPLGDGPPNYGYTF.

As concerns this clonotype: A read error may be the cause here, since a much bigger clone is one base away. J is TRBJ1-4 and V is TRBV7-9, with 9 bases fitting TRBD1. Germline V lookup: CDR1 SEHNR, CDR2 FQNEAQ (reference sequence). The CDR3 is made up of 15 amino acids. The CDR3 nucleotides read TGTGCCAGCAAGAAATCCGGGACAGGGCGTGAAAAACTGTCTTTT. It encodes CASKKSGTGREKLSF. The complete variable domain, with remaining parts taken from reference TRBV7-9 and TRBJ1-4, reads DTGVSQNPRHKITKRGQNVTFRCDPISEHNRLYWYRQTLGQGPEFLTYFQNEAQLEKSRLLSDRFSAERPKGSFSTLEIQRTEQGDSAMYLCASKKSGTGREKLSFGSGTQLSVL.

This chain links TRBV2 with TRBJ2-3, with D possibly TRBD1 on 6 matching bases. The CDR3 has 16 residues. Per germline, CDR1 SNHLY and CDR2 FYNNEI. Trimming pared 2 bases from V and 1 base from J, leaving 13 bases between. The CDR3 is CASSETRAGGTDTQYF. CDR3 DNA sequence: TGTGCCAGCAGTGAAACTCGGGCAGGGGGCACAGATACGCAGTATTTT.

The rearrangement links TRBV9 to TRBJ2-3, with 7 bases fitting TRBD2. This CDR3 comprises 16 residues. The germline gives CDR1 SGDLS, CDR2 YYNGEE. The V and J ends lost 1 base and 6 bases, in that order; junction bases with no gene match: 11. The CDR3 DNA is TGTGCCAGCAGCGTAAGGTCGGGGGGACCCGCGGATACGCAGTATTTT. Translating gives CASSVRSGGPADTQYF.

The rearrangement uses TRBV24-1 and TRBJ2-7; 10 positions match TRBD1. V lost 7 bases and J lost 9; bases outside the gene matches: 5. The CDR3 runs to 12 residues. Looked up from germline, CDR1 is KGHDR and CDR2 is SFDVKD. This CDR3 reads CATSRGTGVQYF. The CDR3 bases are TGTGCCACCAGCCGCGGGACAGGGGTGCAGTACTTC.

J is TRBJ2-3 and V is TRBV20-1; TRBD2 agrees at 11 bases. Unmatched junction bases numbered 5, after V lost 4 bases and J lost 2 bases. The CDR3 runs 15 residues. Per the germline V gene, CDR1 is DFQATT and CDR2 is SNEGSKA (reference sequence). The CDR3 loop is CSATRLAGNTDTQYF. The CDR3 nucleotides are TGCAGTGCTACTAGACTAGCGGGGAACACAGATACGCAGTATTTT.

The chain has TRBV12-3 or TRBV12-4 and TRBJ2-2; 15 nucleotides line up with TRBD2. Losses at the gene ends were 5 bases for V and 7 bases for J; bases not matched to a gene: 5. This CDR3 contains 16 residues. The CDR3 loop reads CASSRTSGGADGELFF. The CDR3 bases are TGTGCCAGCAGTCGGACTAGCGGGGGGGCCGACGGGGAGCTGTTTTTT.

This clonotype was detected ten times or more. The chain joins TRBV14 to TRBJ2-7, with a possible D match to TRBD2 (5 bases). V shed 2 bases and J shed 0 bases, with 14 bases lying between them. The V gene's germline CDR1 is SGHDN and CDR2 FVKESK. This CDR3 contains 16 residues. CDR3 bases: TGTGCCAGCAGCCAACCCGAGGGTAGCCTCTCCTACGAGCAGTACTTC. This translates into CASSQPEGSLSYEQYF.

This clonotype is a singleton in its sample. The chain has TRBV4-2 and TRBJ2-3; 7 nucleotides align to TRBD2. Losses at the gene ends were 6 bases for V and 3 bases for J; bases not matched to a gene: 6. The germline CDR1 and CDR2 sequences are LGHNA and YNFKEQ. This CDR3 is built from 14 residues. The CDR3 region is CASRPSGTTDTQYF. The CDR3 region has the DNA TGTGCCAGCAGACCGAGCGGGACTACAGATACGCAGTATTTT.